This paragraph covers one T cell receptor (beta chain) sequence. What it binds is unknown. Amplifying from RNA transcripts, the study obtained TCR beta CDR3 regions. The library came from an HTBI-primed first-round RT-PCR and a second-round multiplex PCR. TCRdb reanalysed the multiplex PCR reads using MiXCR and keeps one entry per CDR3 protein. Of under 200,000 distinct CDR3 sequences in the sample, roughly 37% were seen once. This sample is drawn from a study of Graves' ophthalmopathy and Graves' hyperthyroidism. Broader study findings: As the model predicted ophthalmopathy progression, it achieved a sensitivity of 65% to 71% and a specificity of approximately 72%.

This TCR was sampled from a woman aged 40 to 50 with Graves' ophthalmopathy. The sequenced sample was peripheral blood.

In DNA form, the CDR3 reads TGTGCCAGCAGTTTGCTCTCATCGCAAGAACAGTACTTC. Its translation: CASSLLSSQEQYF. V usage is TRBV28 and J usage is TRBJ2-7; D gene unclear. Germline V lookup: CDR1 MDHEN, CDR2 SYDVKM. V lost 3 bases and J lost 10, with 16 bases in between. The CDR3 runs to 13 residues.